This entry features one T cell receptor beta chain sequence. What it recognizes is unknown. The sample comes from a study of cytomegalovirus exposure and HLA in healthy donors. CDR3 size: 14 residues. V lost 3 bases, J lost 5 bases, and 11 bases lay in between. CDR1 and CDR2 from the germline V gene are LNHNV and YYDKDF (reference sequence). General study points: TCR beta chain V- and J-gene trimming was linked, in a later analysis, to a missense variant in DCLRE1C. Later work associated fewer than 20,000 TCR beta sequences with HLA alleles at 0.05 false discovery rate.

Primers for the PCR totalled 60 Vbeta and 13 Jbeta. Sequenced by immunoSEQ multiplex PCR; TCRdb stores in-frame clones only, minus some. This repertoire includes just over 60,000 clones. This sequence was found in a man under 40 in good health and CMV-seropositive. The sequenced material came from PBMCs. The rearrangement links TRBV15 to TRBJ2-1; D is possibly TRBD2 (5 bases). CDR3 DNA: TGTGCCACCAGCAGTTTGGACGGGGACAATGAGCAGTTCTTC. This sequence encodes CATSSLDGDNEQFF.